The next 19 T cell receptor beta chains were all read from a single sample in a study of Graves' ophthalmopathy and Graves' hyperthyroidism. Beta-chain TCR CDR3 regions were amplified from RNA transcripts. Second-round multiplex PCR followed a first-round RT-PCR using HTBI primers. TCRdb re-called the multiplex PCR reads through MiXCR, storing one row per CDR3 protein. This table holds over a million distinct CDR3 sequences, 35% to 40% found once. Material: peripheral blood or thyroid tissue (not recorded which). Receptors originate from an adult man with Graves' hyperthyroidism.

The genes are TRBV2 and TRBJ1-2, with D uncertain. Germline-derived CDR1 and CDR2 are SNHLY and FYNNEI. The CDR3 is made up of 11 amino acids. CDR3 coding DNA: TGTCCCCCCGCACCTAACTATGGCTACACCTTC. Protein sequence: CPPAPNYGYTF.

This clonotype was counted at least ten times. This chain joins TRBV20-1 and TRBJ2-5; 9 bases are a match to TRBD2. Looked up from germline, CDR1 is DFQATT and CDR2 is SNEGSKA (reference sequence). Trimming took 4 bases from V and 3 from J; bases not matched to a gene: 0. CDR3 length: 12 amino acids. CDR3 in DNA: TGCAGTGCTACTAGCGGGGAAGAGACCCAGTACTTC. The encoded protein is CSATSGEETQYF.

Details on this clonotype: A much larger clone differs by one base, so this may be a read error. The J gene is TRBJ2-5, the V gene TRBV29-1; possibly TRBD1 for D (5 bases). In germline, CDR1 is SQVTM, CDR2 ANQGSEA. This CDR3 comprises 13 residues. The CDR3 loop is CSVDITIQGTQYF. The CDR3 nucleotides read TGCAGCGTGGACATTACAATTCAAGGGACCCAGTACTTC.

There are a few counts of this clonotype. This chain links TRBV12-3 or TRBV12-4 with TRBJ2-2, with no clear D. The CDR3 loop spans 11 amino acids. Trimming shortened V by 6 bases and J by 8 bases, and 7 bases separated the two germline ends. CDR3 amino acids: CASSPRGELFF. The DNA for the CDR3 is TGTGCCAGCAGCCCACGGGGGGAGCTGTTTTTT.

The sample holds many counts of this clonotype. J is TRBJ1-5 and V is TRBV6-5, with unresolved D. Trimming stripped 0 bases from V and 6 bases from J, with 6 bases between. The CDR3 length is 13 residues. The germline V gene has CDR1 MNHEY and CDR2 SVGAGI. The CDR3 loop reads CASSYSNGQPQHF. Here the CDR3 DNA reads TGTGCCAGCAGTTACTCCAATGGTCAGCCCCAGCATTTT.

Only a few counts were recorded for this clonotype. Possible read error: a much larger clone is one base away. The V call is TRBV4-3, the J call TRBJ1-5; D call uncertain. Germline V CDR1 and CDR2: LGHNA, YSLEER. This CDR3 region has 13 residues. In nucleotides, the CDR3 is TGCGCCAGCAGCCAAGATTTTCGTCAGTCCCAGCATTTT. Amino acid sequence: CASSQDFRQSQHF.

The chain links TRBV4-3 to TRBJ2-2; D uncertain. This CDR3 has 15 residues. Trimming left V 4 bases short and J 1 base short, with 10 bases between. Germline assignment: CDR1 LGHNA and CDR2 YSLEER. CDR3 region: CASSLEQMNTGELFF. As DNA, the CDR3 is TGCGCCAGCAGCCTAGAACAGATGAACACCGGGGAGCTGTTTTTT.

The CDR3, as DNA: TGTGCCAGCAGTGAACCGGAGGGGGCAGATACGCAGTATTTT. Translation: CASSEPEGADTQYF. The chain recombines TRBV2 with TRBJ2-3; possibly TRBD1 or TRBD2 for D (6 bases each). V was trimmed by 2 bases and J by 4 bases, leaving 10 bases between them. CDR3 length: 14 residues. Germline loops: CDR1 SNHLY, CDR2 FYNNEI.

The chain is built from TRBV4-3 and TRBJ2-7; TRBD1 matches 7 bases. Losses at the gene ends were 3 bases for V and 10 bases for J; bases not matched to a gene: 9. The germline gives CDR1 LGHNA, CDR2 YSLEER. CDR3 length equals 13 residues. Here the CDR3 reads CASSQEPGTAQYF. As DNA, the CDR3 is TGCGCCAGCAGCCAGGAACCCGGGACAGCCCAGTACTTC.

The CDR3 DNA reads TGTGCCATCAGCTCACTAGCGGGGGGGCCCACCGGGGAGCTGTTTTTT. Encoded protein: CAISSLAGGPTGELFF. The chain links TRBV10-3 to TRBJ2-2, with 13 bases aligning to TRBD2. Trimming at V came to 6 bases and at J to 4 bases, leaving 5 bases not matched to a gene. The CDR3 covers 16 residues. Looked up from germline, CDR1 is ENHRY and CDR2 is SYGVKD.

With regard to this clonotype: A clone one base away is much larger, so this may be a read error. The chain uses TRBV7-8 and TRBJ1-2, with a weak D call TRBD1 (5 bases). This CDR3 region has 15 residues. Germline CDR1 and CDR2: SGHVS and FQNEAQ. Between the trimmed V and J ends, which lost 5 bases and 5 bases, there was a span of 18 bases. The CDR3 nucleotides are TGTGCCAGCAGCCCGGGGATAGGGGTATGGTATGGCTACACCTTC. Translation gives CASSPGIGVWYGYTF. Filled out from reference TRBV7-8 and TRBJ1-2, the complete variable domain reads GAGVSQSPRYKVAKRGQDVALRCDPISGHVSLFWYQQALGQGPEFLTYFQNEAQLDKSGLPSDRFFAERPEGSVSTLKIQRTQQEDSAVYLCASSPGIGVWYGYTFGSGTRLTVV.

This clonotype was seen more than once but under ten times. The V gene is TRBV10-2, the J gene TRBJ1-2; 8 nucleotides line up with TRBD1. Per germline, CDR1 WSHSY and CDR2 SAAADI. The CDR3 is made up of 16 amino acids. Germline trimming cut 2 bases from V and 4 bases from J; bases unmatched to any gene: 9. CDR3 DNA: TGCGCCAGCAGTGAGCCGGACAGGGAACTTCCCTATGGCTACACCTTC. Encoded protein: CASSEPDRELPYGYTF.

This clonotype showed up many times. The chain has TRBV7-2 and TRBJ1-1; possibly TRBD1 for D (6 bases). The CDR3 has 16 residues. The germline CDR1 and CDR2 sequences are SGHTA and FQGNSA. Between the trimmed V and J ends, which lost 3 bases and 1 base, there was a span of 15 bases. The CDR3 loop is CASSLGKTGSNTEAFF. In DNA form, the CDR3 reads TGTGCCAGCAGCTTGGGGAAGACAGGCTCGAACACTGAAGCTTTCTTT. Supplemented by reference TRBV7-2 and TRBJ1-1, the full variable domain reads GAGVSQSPSNKVTEKGKDVELRCDPISGHTALYWYRQSLGQGLEFLIYFQGNSAPDKSGLPSDRFSAERTGGSVSTLTIQRTQQEDSAVYLCASSLGKTGSNTEAFFGQGTRLTVV.

The chain carries TRBV30 and TRBJ1-6, with 7 bases matching TRBD1. V lost 4 bases to trimming and J lost 1 base; unmatched junction nucleotides: 10. Germline CDR1 and CDR2: GTSNPN and SVGIG (reference sequence). The CDR3 covers 17 residues. CDR3 in DNA: TGTGCCTGGACGGGACAGAAAATATCGTCCTATAATTCACCCCTCCACTTT. The encoded protein is CAWTGQKISSYNSPLHF.

The chain's CDR3 is CAWSPTGGGNQPQHF. CDR3 DNA sequence: TGTGCCTGGAGTCCCACAGGAGGGGGCAATCAGCCCCAGCATTTT. The J gene is TRBJ1-5, the V gene TRBV30, with D tentatively TRBD1 (5 bases). Germline assignment: CDR1 GTSNPN and CDR2 SVGIG (reference sequence). CDR3 length equals 15 residues. Trimming took off 2 bases at V and 2 bases at J, with 13 bases between the two ends.

The table lists this clonotype with a few counts. The chain uses TRBV7-9 and TRBJ1-4, with a possible D match to TRBD1 (5 bases). Per germline, CDR1 SEHNR and CDR2 FQNEAQ (reference sequence). The length of the CDR3 is 14 residues. V was trimmed by 5 bases and J by 8 bases, leaving 15 bases between them. Written as DNA, the CDR3 is TGTGCCAGCAGCCCCAGGGCCGAAGGAGAAAAACTGTTTTTT. It is translated as CASSPRAEGEKLFF.

This clonotype was seen many times. The chain joins TRBV4-1 to TRBJ2-5; TRBD2 might be the D (6 bases). Germline CDR1 is MGHRA and CDR2 is YSYEKL. CDR3 size: 15 residues. V lost 1 base and J lost 4, with 13 bases in between. The CDR3 region is CASSQARLVRETQYF. The CDR3 region has the DNA TGCGCCAGCAGCCAAGCTCGACTAGTTCGAGAGACCCAGTACTTC.

On this clonotype itself: One junction end does not reproduce the germline sequence, and a read error may be involved. This sequence joins TRBV10-2 and TRBJ2-6, with D maybe TRBD1 (6 bases). Per the germline V gene, CDR1 is WSHSY and CDR2 is SAAADI. The CDR3 contains 13 residues. The CDR3 bases are TGCGCCAGCAGTGAGATGGGGGCCAACACTGAAGCTTTC. Translated: CASSEMGANTEAF.

This clonotype was seen more than once but under ten times. The junction shows a germline mismatch at one end, possibly a read error. The chain employs TRBV7-8 and TRBJ2-7, with 8 positions matching TRBD2. The CDR3 has 15 residues. Germline loops: CDR1 SGHVS, CDR2 FQNEAQ. CDR3 residues: CASSQPSGPHYEQYF. CDR3 sequence (DNA): TGCGCCAGCAGTCAGCCTAGCGGGCCGCACTACGAGCAGTACTTC.